This T cell receptor (beta chain) emerged from a study of T cells in Graves' hyperthyroidism and ophthalmopathy. This clonotype was detected ten times or more. From RNA transcripts, TCR beta CDR3 regions were amplified. The TCR CDR3 was amplified in a first-round RT-PCR using the HTBI primer set. TCRdb used MiXCR to reprocess the multiplex PCR reads, holding one entry per CDR3 protein. The sample lists around 720,000 distinct CDR3 sequences, under 45% occurring once. Germline V gene sequence: CDR1 SGDLS, CDR2 YYNGEE. V lost 1 base and J 5 bases, leaving 12 bases between the germline ends. The CDR3 has 14 amino acids.

The chain joins TRBV9 to TRBJ2-5, with D possibly called TRBD1 or TRBD2 (5 bases each). Sequenced material: blood. The sequence was obtained from a woman in her thirties or forties with Graves' hyperthyroidism. Here the CDR3 reads CASSVSDRGETQYF. CDR3 DNA sequence: TGTGCCAGCAGCGTAAGCGACAGAGGGGAGACCCAGTACTTC.